Presented here are 25 T cell receptor beta chains from one specimen sequenced in a study of radiotherapy plus CTLA-4 blockade in lung cancer. Libraries were prepared by immunoSEQ multiplex PCR; TCRdb keeps only in-frame clonotypes and omits some of them. The sample lists about 38,000 clones, about 80% occurring once. The specimen comprised peripheral blood, sampled from a patient treated with radiotherapy plus ipilimumab. These receptor sequences come from a human donor with non-small cell lung cancer who had stable disease on radiotherapy plus ipilimumab.

CDR3 in amino acids: CSVDLGTLNTGELFF. CDR3 DNA: TGCAGCGTTGATTTGGGGACACTTAACACCGGGGAGCTGTTTTTT. This rearrangement joins TRBV29-1 to TRBJ2-2; D perhaps matches TRBD1 (6 bases). Germline-derived CDR1 and CDR2 are SQVTM and ANQGSEA. Trimming took 3 bases from V and 2 from J, leaving 13 bases between them. The CDR3 sequence is 15 residues long.

This sequence joins TRBV6-5 and TRBJ1-6, with 7 bases identical to TRBD1. The CDR3 is made up of 14 amino acids. V lost 6 bases to trimming and J lost 10 bases; unmatched junction nucleotides: 9. Per germline, CDR1 MNHEY and CDR2 SVGAGI. Here the CDR3 DNA reads TGTGCCAGCAGCCAAGAAGGGGGCGAATCACCCCTCCACTTT. It translates to CASSQEGGESPLHF.

This sequence joins TRBV11-2 and TRBJ1-5, with a possible D match to TRBD1 (5 bases). Germline loops: CDR1 SGHAT, CDR2 FQNNGV. V lost 0 bases and J lost 1, with 16 bases in between. There are 18 residues in the CDR3. CDR3 loop: CASSLDLSRVGSNQPQHF. The CDR3 bases are TGTGCCAGCAGCTTAGATCTTAGCAGGGTTGGGAGCAATCAGCCCCAGCATTTT.

This chain uses TRBV6-6 with TRBJ1-1; D not resolved. This CDR3 is 13 amino acids long. V gave up 6 bases and J gave up 4 bases, with 12 bases separating them. Germline V gives CDR1 MNHNY, CDR2 SVGAGI (reference sequence). CDR3 sequence (DNA): TGTGCCAGCAGCCGCTCAGCGGGCACTGAAGCTTTCTTT. Its protein is CASSRSAGTEAFF.

This sequence joins TRBV28 and TRBJ1-2; 8 bases align to TRBD1. V shed 7 bases, J shed 0 bases, and the junction held 7 bases outside the gene matches. The CDR3 runs to 15 residues. CDR1 MDHEN and CDR2 SYDVKM come from the germline V gene. CDR3 loop: CASIITGGANYGYTF. The CDR3 nucleotides read TGTGCCAGCATCATAACAGGGGGTGCTAACTATGGCTACACCTTC.

The V call is TRBV28, the J call TRBJ1-5, with D possibly matching TRBD1 (5 bases). The CDR3 sequence is 12 residues long. V dropped 4 bases and J dropped 6 bases, with 7 bases sitting between them. Germline CDR1 and CDR2: MDHEN and SYDVKM. The CDR3 nucleotides are TGTGCCAGCAGTTGGAGGGGTCAGCCCCAGCATTTT. Its translation: CASSWRGQPQHF.

The chain links TRBV19 to TRBJ1-6; 7 bases fit TRBD1. This CDR3 spans 14 amino acids. Germline V gives CDR1 LNHDA, CDR2 SQIVND (reference sequence). The junction had 3 bases not matched to a gene; V was cut back by 2 bases and J by 8 bases. The CDR3 loop reads CASSIQGGDSPLHF. In nucleotides, the CDR3 is TGTGCCAGTAGTATACAGGGGGGAGATTCACCCCTCCACTTT. The full variable domain, in which reference TRBV19 and TRBJ1-6 provide the parts outside the CDR3, is DGGITQSPKYLFRKEGQNVTLSCEQNLNHDAMYWYRQDPGQGLRLIYYSQIVNDFQKGDIAEGYSVSREKKESFPLTVTSAQKNPTAFYLCASSIQGGDSPLHFGNGTRLTVT.

This CDR3 is CASKIRDRSSEAQYF. CDR3 in DNA: TGCGCCAGCAAAATCCGGGACAGGTCTTCCGAGGCCCAGTACTTC. The chain is built from TRBV5-1 and TRBJ2-5; 8 positions match TRBD1. The CDR3 sequence is 15 residues long. Germline lookup yields CDR1 SGHRS and CDR2 YFSETQ. J was trimmed by 9 bases and V by 6 bases; bases with no gene match: 16.

The chain recombines TRBV6-1 with TRBJ1-2; D is uncertain. V was pared by 0 bases and J by 6 bases, with 5 bases between. This CDR3 region has 12 residues. CDR1 and CDR2 from the germline V gene are MNHNS and SASEGT. The CDR3 here is CASSEATDGYTF. The CDR3 nucleotides are TGTGCCAGCAGTGAAGCGACCGATGGCTACACCTTC.

This rearrangement joins TRBV6-1 to TRBJ2-3; D gene unclear. This CDR3 comprises 15 residues. Trimming removed 7 bases from V and 5 bases from J, with 19 bases in between. Per germline, CDR1 MNHNS and CDR2 SASEGT. The CDR3 here is CASTLVTPTLDTQYF. Written as DNA, the CDR3 is TGTGCCAGCACCCTCGTTACGCCCACGTTAGATACGCAGTATTTT.

The gene calls are TRBV7-8 and TRBJ1-1, with a tentative D call TRBD1 (5 bases). With 4 bases removed from V and 4 bases from J, the gap between germline ends came to 19 bases. Per the germline V gene, CDR1 is SGHVS and CDR2 is FQNEAQ. CDR3 length: 16 amino acids. The CDR3 reads CASSSPGGVGATEAFF. As DNA, the CDR3 is TGTGCCAGCAGCTCCCCGGGGGGGGTTGGGGCCACTGAAGCTTTCTTT.

This chain links TRBV21-1 with TRBJ1-1. TRBV21-1 is labeled a pseudogene. This CDR3 contains 18 residues. CDR3 nucleotide sequence: TGTGCCAGCAGCAAACTACCAGTCCAAGAGGGTATGAACACTGAAGCTTTCTTT. This sequence encodes CASSKLPVQEGMNTEAFF.

The sample holds one count of this clone. The rearrangement links TRBV6-1 to TRBJ2-7; D could derive from TRBD1 or TRBD2 (5 bases each). There are 14 residues in the CDR3. The germline gives CDR1 MNHNS, CDR2 SASEGT. Trimming took off 5 bases at V and 6 bases at J, with 17 bases between the two ends. The CDR3 spells CASSPRGTGREQYF. The CDR3 coding sequence is TGTGCCAGCAGTCCTCGAGGGACCGGACGCGAGCAGTACTTC.

This sequence joins TRBV27 and TRBJ1-1, with D possibly TRBD1 on 5 matching bases. Trimming pared 0 bases from V and 8 bases from J, leaving 13 bases between. Germline V gene data show CDR1 as MNHEY and CDR2 as SMNVEV (reference sequence). The CDR3 has 14 amino acids. DNA for the CDR3: TGTGCCAGCAGTTTATCGGACTTCAGGACAGAAGCTTTCTTT. Translated, it gives CASSLSDFRTEAFF.

V and J are TRBV28 and TRBJ1-6; 7 nucleotides line up with TRBD1. This CDR3 is 14 amino acids long. Trimming cost V 7 bases and J 4 bases; bases outside gene matches: 4. Germline values: CDR1 MDHEN, CDR2 SYDVKM. The CDR3, as DNA: TGTGCCAGCAAATTGGGACAGTATAATTCACCCCTCCACTTT. Residues: CASKLGQYNSPLHF. The full variable domain, its missing parts supplied by reference TRBV28 and TRBJ1-6, is DVKVTQSSRYLVKRTGEKVFLECVQDMDHENMFWYRQDPGLGLRLIYFSYDVKMKEKGDIPEGYSVSREKKERFSLILESASTNQTSMYLCASKLGQYNSPLHFGNGTRLTVT.

By frequency in the sample, this clone is medium-sized. The chain carries TRBV10-2 and TRBJ1-3, with 8 bases matching TRBD1. CDR1 and CDR2 from the germline V gene are WSHSY and SAAADI. J lost 5 bases, V lost 8 bases, and 5 bases had no gene match. The CDR3 has 13 residues. The CDR3 DNA reads TGCGCCAGCGGACAGGGAGGACGAAACACCATATATTTT. Its translation is CASGQGGRNTIYF.

The chain joins TRBV9 to TRBJ1-5; 7 bases fit TRBD1. Germline assignment: CDR1 SGDLS and CDR2 YYNGEE. J was trimmed by 2 bases and V by 4 bases; bases with no gene match: 3. This CDR3 is 14 amino acids long. CDR3 loop: CASSRQGGNQPQHF. CDR3 coding DNA: TGTGCCAGCAGCAGACAGGGTGGCAATCAGCCCCAGCATTTT.

DNA for the CDR3: TGTGCCACCAGCAGGGGGGATCCGGAAGAAAAACTGTTTTTT. Translated: CATSRGDPEEKLFF. This chain links TRBV15 with TRBJ1-4; maybe TRBD1 (5 bases). From germline, CDR1 is LNHNV and CDR2 YYDKDF (reference sequence). This CDR3 has 14 amino acids. V was trimmed by 3 bases and J by 8 bases, leaving 13 bases between them.

V gene TRBV30 combines with J gene TRBJ1-2, with D tentatively TRBD1 (5 bases). V was cut by 6 bases and J by 7 bases, with 18 bases left in between. Germline CDR1 is GTSNPN and CDR2 is SVGIG (reference sequence). The CDR3 contains 13 residues. DNA for the CDR3: TGTGCCTGTAGTAGACGGGGCGGGGGTGGCTACACCTTC. This encodes CACSRRGGGGYTF.

V gene TRBV6-6 combines with J gene TRBJ1-3; the D is unclear. This CDR3 region has 16 residues. Germline V lookup: CDR1 MNHNY, CDR2 SVGAGI (reference sequence). V dropped 2 bases and J dropped 4 bases, with 15 bases sitting between them. The CDR3 region is CASSYGGRSGGNTIYF. CDR3 in DNA: TGTGCCAGCAGTTACGGCGGGCGTTCGGGGGGAAACACCATATATTTT.

The chain links TRBV9 to TRBJ1-2; possibly TRBD1 for D (5 bases). V gave up 0 bases and J gave up 0 bases, with 15 bases separating them. CDR3 length equals 17 residues. The germline V gene has CDR1 SGDLS and CDR2 YYNGEE. CDR3: CASSVVRRGGPNYGYTF. The CDR3 nucleotides read TGTGCCAGCAGCGTAGTAAGGCGGGGGGGTCCTAACTATGGCTACACCTTC.

This clone was recorded once. This chain joins TRBV6-5 and TRBJ2-3; 7 bases fit TRBD2. V lost 4 bases and J lost 2; bases outside the gene matches: 3. CDR3 length: 14 amino acids. Germline assignment: CDR1 MNHEY and CDR2 SVGAGI. Here the CDR3 reads CASSLLAHTDTQYF. The CDR3 DNA reads as TGTGCCAGCAGTTTACTAGCGCACACAGATACGCAGTATTTT.

The chain is built from TRBV9 and TRBJ2-1; 13 bases agree with TRBD2. The CDR3 covers 16 residues. Germline trimming cut 4 bases from V and 2 bases from J; bases unmatched to any gene: 3. Germline loops: CDR1 SGDLS, CDR2 YYNGEE. The CDR3 region is CASSYTSGGAYNEQFF. The CDR3, as DNA: TGTGCCAGCAGCTATACTAGCGGGGGGGCCTACAATGAGCAGTTCTTC.

This chain joins TRBV6-1 and TRBJ2-1; 8 nucleotides align to TRBD2. Trimming cost V 3 bases and J 2 bases; bases outside gene matches: 6. The CDR3 runs 16 residues. CDR1 is MNHNS and CDR2 is SASEGT in the germline V gene. The CDR3 nucleotides read TGTGCCAGCAGTGAGAGGACGGGGGGGCCCTACAATGAGCAGTTCTTC. It codes for CASSERTGGPYNEQFF.

This clone was observed a single time. V gene TRBV18 combines with J gene TRBJ2-5, with a possible D match to TRBD2 (5 bases). The CDR3 sequence is 13 residues long. Looked up from germline, CDR1 is KGHSH and CDR2 is LQKENI. Trimming removed 6 bases from V and 5 bases from J, with 13 bases in between. The CDR3 DNA is TGTGCCAGCTCGACGCTTAGCGCGGAGACCCAGTACTTC. Protein product: CASSTLSAETQYF.